Below are 15 T cell receptor beta chains sequenced from a single sample in a study of control samples from healthy donors and cancer patients. The method was immunoSEQ multiplex PCR; TCRdb's version includes in-frame clones alone and lacks a portion of them. The top ten hold around a fifth of the sample, which has 65,000 to 90,000 clones, around 87% seen once. Sequences were obtained from blood. The receptors originated from a man aged 50-59 years in good health.

The chain employs TRBV18 and TRBJ1-5, with a tentative D call TRBD1 (6 bases). Germline CDR1 and CDR2: KGHSH and LQKENI. V was shortened by 6 bases and J by 1 base, with 19 bases between the two germline ends. The CDR3 contains 17 residues. CDR3 DNA: TGTGCCAGCTCCCAGGATAGTACAGGGTGGAGCAATCAGCCCCAGCATTTT. This codes for CASSQDSTGWSNQPQHF.

The chain combines TRBV2 with TRBJ2-5, with D possibly TRBD1 on 5 matching bases. Germline V gene data show CDR1 as SNHLY and CDR2 as FYNNEI. The CDR3 is 14 amino acids. V dropped 1 base and J dropped 2 bases, with 8 bases sitting between them. The CDR3 protein is CASSEVAGQETQYF. Here the CDR3 DNA reads TGTGCCAGCAGTGAAGTCGCAGGGCAAGAGACCCAGTACTTC.

The chain joins TRBV9 to TRBJ2-1; tentatively, D is TRBD1 or TRBD2 (5 bases each). Per germline, CDR1 SGDLS and CDR2 YYNGEE. V gave up 3 bases and J gave up 9 bases, with 13 bases separating them. This CDR3 has 13 amino acids. The CDR3 loop is CASSGDVWSEQFF. CDR3 DNA: TGTGCCAGCAGCGGGGACGTGTGGTCTGAGCAGTTCTTC.

V is TRBV24-1 and J is TRBJ2-2; no firm D call. Trimming removed 0 bases at V and 5 bases at J, with 12 bases between. This CDR3 contains 16 residues. The germline gives CDR1 KGHDR, CDR2 SFDVKD. The CDR3 nucleotides are TGTGCCACCAGTGATTTGCCCCCCCTGGGGACCGGGGAGCTGTTTTTT. It is translated as CATSDLPPLGTGELFF.

This rearrangement joins TRBV9 to TRBJ2-5, with D maybe TRBD2 (6 bases). V gave up 0 bases and J gave up 4 bases, with 10 bases separating them. The CDR3 is 14 amino acids. Germline values: CDR1 SGDLS, CDR2 YYNGEE. CDR3 protein: CASSVGGTGETQYF. In DNA form, the CDR3 reads TGTGCCAGCAGCGTAGGGGGGACTGGAGAGACCCAGTACTTC.

This chain uses TRBV7-2 with TRBJ1-2; D perhaps matches TRBD1 (5 bases). V was clipped by 7 bases and J by 7 bases, with 22 bases between them. This CDR3 spans 15 amino acids. The germline V gene encodes CDR1 SGHTA and CDR2 FQGNSA. Written as DNA, the CDR3 is TGTGCCAGCACTCTAGGGACCGCCTATAGGGGTGGCTACACCTTC. It is translated as CASTLGTAYRGGYTF.

This clone was recorded only once. V usage is TRBV6-2 or TRBV6-3 and J usage is TRBJ1-2, with unresolved D. The CDR3 is 14 residues long. Germline V gene sequence: CDR1 MNHEY, CDR2 SVGEGT. The germline V and J ends were trimmed by 5 bases and 8 bases, with 18 bases remaining between them. The CDR3 region is CASSPPLSQGGYTF. CDR3 nucleotides: TGTGCCAGCAGTCCCCCCCTAAGCCAAGGCGGCTACACCTTC.

V and J are TRBV12-3 or TRBV12-4 and TRBJ2-7; TRBD1 might be the D (5 bases). V was pared by 3 bases and J by 3 bases, with 9 bases between. The CDR3 consists of 13 residues. This chain's CDR3 is CASSLVQGYEQYF. Here the CDR3 DNA reads TGTGCCAGCAGTTTGGTGCAGGGCTACGAGCAGTACTTC.

There are many counts of this clone. The chain combines TRBV9 with TRBJ2-2; D is unclear. Trimming shortened V by 2 bases and J by 2 bases, and 7 bases separated the two germline ends. The CDR3 is 14 amino acids. Germline CDR1 SGDLS, CDR2 YYNGEE. The CDR3 DNA sequence: TGTGCCAGCAGCGTTCCGGATAACACCGGGGAGCTGTTTTTT. Protein: CASSVPDNTGELFF.

V and J are TRBV7-9 and TRBJ1-1; TRBD1 matches at 12 bases. The germline V gene encodes CDR1 SEHNR and CDR2 FQNEAQ (reference sequence). CDR3 size: 20 residues. After removal of 5 bases from V and 0 bases from J, the junction contained 16 bases not matched to a gene. The CDR3 sequence: CASSNTGTGGIYYLNTEAFF. In DNA, the CDR3 is TGTGCCAGCAGCAATACCGGGACAGGGGGCATCTACTACCTGAACACTGAAGCTTTCTTT.

The gene calls are TRBV3-1 (or the pseudogene TRBV3-2) and TRBJ1-2; D ambiguous. Germline V gene data show CDR1 as LGHDT and CDR2 as YNNKEL (reference sequence). V lost 1 base and J 5 bases, leaving 14 bases between the germline ends. The CDR3 has 15 amino acids. In nucleotides, the CDR3 is TGTGCCAGCAGCCAAGTTGGTAAACATCTGTATGGCTACACCTTC. This encodes CASSQVGKHLYGYTF.

The chain uses TRBV5-1 and TRBJ2-2, with 14 bases that match TRBD2. Trimming cost V 4 bases and J 6 bases; bases outside gene matches: 2. The CDR3 length is 15 residues. Per germline, CDR1 SGHRS and CDR2 YFSETQ. CDR3 bases: TGCGCCAGCAGCCCGGGACTAGCGGGAGCCGGGGAGCTGTTTTTT. Translating it yields CASSPGLAGAGELFF.

The V gene is TRBV10-1, the J gene TRBJ2-3; TRBD1 matches 8 bases. The junction had 3 bases not matched to a gene; V was cut back by 5 bases and J by 2 bases. CDR1 and CDR2 from the germline V gene are WNHNN and SYGVQD (reference sequence). The length of the CDR3 is 14 residues. Here the CDR3 reads CASSSGGFTDTQYF. DNA for the CDR3: TGCGCCAGCAGTTCAGGGGGCTTCACAGATACGCAGTATTTT.

V and J are TRBV30 and TRBJ2-1, with 7 bases lining up with TRBD1. The CDR3 totals 16 residues. The trim removed 4 bases at V and 2 bases at J, leaving 11 bases unmatched. Germline V gives CDR1 GTSNPN, CDR2 SVGIG (reference sequence). The CDR3: CAWNSGLQGAYNEQFF. The CDR3 DNA is TGTGCCTGGAACTCCGGGCTTCAGGGGGCCTACAATGAGCAGTTCTTC.

Concerning this clone: The junction departs from the called germline gene at one end, perhaps through a read error. The V gene is TRBV20-1, the J gene TRBJ1-2; 7 positions agree with TRBD1. The CDR3 spans 8 residues. CDR1 and CDR2 (germline): DFQATT, SNEGSKA (reference sequence). This CDR3 is CSADGQDF. CDR3 DNA sequence: TGCAGTGCTGACGGACAGGACTTC.